The next 17 T cell receptor beta chains were all read from a single sample in a study of blood T cells in healthy people across ages. A second PCR, run for roughly 7 to 12 cycles, used a sample-barcoded 5' primer plus a J-beta primer mix. Each CDR3 protein is one row after TCRdb ran MiXCR on the 5' RACE reads. This table has 550,000 to 650,000 distinct CDR3 sequences, under 30% appearing once. Sequencing was performed on blood. All receptors come from a woman older than 75 in good health.

At least ten counts were recorded for this clonotype. The V call is TRBV27, the J call TRBJ2-7; possibly TRBD2 for D (6 bases). This CDR3 is built from 15 residues. Germline CDR1 and CDR2: MNHEY and SMNVEV (reference sequence). V lost 5 bases and J lost 5, with 19 bases in between. The CDR3 DNA reads as TGTGCCAGCAGTCCCCCGGAGGGTTGGTTACACGAGCAGTACTTC. This gives the protein CASSPPEGWLHEQYF.

The table lists this clonotype with many counts. The J gene is TRBJ2-7, the V gene TRBV5-6, with D perhaps matching TRBD1 or TRBD2 (5 bases each). The V gene lost 4 bases and the J gene lost 1 base, with 15 bases spanning the gap. The CDR3 loop spans 15 amino acids. The germline V gene has CDR1 SGHDT and CDR2 YYEEEE. The CDR3 reads CASSPLGTASYEQYF. The CDR3 DNA reads TGTGCCAGCAGCCCCCTTGGGACGGCATCCTACGAGCAGTACTTC.

This clonotype occurred many times. The chain has TRBV12-5 and TRBJ2-5; 10 bases match TRBD1. Looked up from germline, CDR1 is LGHNT and CDR2 is FRNRAP. The CDR3 runs 17 residues. V lost 1 base to trimming and J lost 3 bases; unmatched junction nucleotides: 8. This chain's CDR3 is CASGLGRTGGYEETQYF. CDR3 bases: TGTGCTAGTGGTTTGGGCAGGACAGGGGGGTACGAAGAGACCCAGTACTTC.

There are many counts of this clonotype. This chain links TRBV7-2 with TRBJ1-2; D may be TRBD1 (6 bases). This CDR3 has 16 residues. V lost 0 bases and J 5 bases, leaving 16 bases between the germline ends. Germline values: CDR1 SGHTA, CDR2 FQGNSA. The CDR3 DNA reads TGTGCCAGCAGCTTAGCGACCGGACAGTTTGGATATGGCTACACCTTC. It yields the protein CASSLATGQFGYGYTF.

The V gene is TRBV20-1, the J gene TRBJ2-2, with a weak D call TRBD1 (6 bases). Trimming pared 2 bases from V and 0 bases from J, leaving 16 bases between. The CDR3 extends over 17 amino acids. Germline V gives CDR1 DFQATT, CDR2 SNEGSKA (reference sequence). CDR3 protein: CSARSLQGLANTGELFF. The CDR3 nucleotides read TGCAGTGCTAGATCTTTACAGGGCCTCGCGAACACCGGGGAGCTGTTTTTT.

The genes are TRBV7-7 and TRBJ2-3; TRBD2 matches at 9 bases. Looked up from germline, CDR1 is SSHAT and CDR2 is FNYEAQ (reference sequence). The CDR3 consists of 13 residues. CDR3 DNA: TGTGCTAGCGCGACTAGCGGAGCAGATACGCAGTATTTT. Translating it yields CASATSGADTQYF.

This clonotype was found many times. The chain carries TRBV12-3 or TRBV12-4 and TRBJ1-5; 10 positions match TRBD1. The CDR3 is made up of 14 amino acids. V was pared by 7 bases and J by 7 bases, with 7 bases of the junction left unmatched. The CDR3 DNA sequence: TGTGCCAGCACTCGGGACAGGGGAGAACAGCCCCAGCATTTT. It specifies CASTRDRGEQPQHF.

Written as DNA, the CDR3 is TGTGCCAGCAGATACGGGACGGGAGAAAAACTGTTTTTT. The encoded protein is CASRYGTGEKLFF. The rearrangement uses TRBV7-8 and TRBJ1-4; possibly TRBD1 for D (5 bases). The germline CDR1 and CDR2 sequences are SGHVS and FQNEAQ. The CDR3 totals 13 residues. V gave up 6 bases and J gave up 8 bases, with 13 bases separating them.

This clonotype was seen ten or more times. The DNA for the CDR3 is TGTGCCAGCGGAGATCTAGCGGGGGGCAAGTTCTTC. Protein sequence: CASGDLAGGKFF. This chain connects TRBV28 to TRBJ2-1, with 11 bases fitting TRBD2. This CDR3 has 12 amino acids. Trimming at V came to 8 bases and at J to 14 bases, leaving 8 bases not matched to a gene. Germline V CDR1 and CDR2: MDHEN, SYDVKM.

This clonotype was detected many times. The rearrangement links TRBV7-2 to TRBJ2-1; 7 positions agree with TRBD2. The CDR3 contains 17 residues. The germline V gene encodes CDR1 SGHTA and CDR2 FQGNSA. V was pared by 0 bases and J by 3 bases, with 8 bases of the junction left unmatched. CDR3 loop: CASSLAGLAERYNEQFF. CDR3 in DNA: TGTGCCAGCAGCTTAGCGGGTCTAGCGGAACGCTACAATGAGCAGTTCTTC. Using reference TRBV7-2 and TRBJ2-1 for the parts outside the CDR3, the full variable domain is GAGVSQSPSNKVTEKGKDVELRCDPISGHTALYWYRQSLGQGLEFLIYFQGNSAPDKSGLPSDRFSAERTGGSVSTLTIQRTQQEDSAVYLCASSLAGLAERYNEQFFGPGTRLTVL.

This clonotype has a count of ten or more. The chain is built from TRBV11-2 and TRBJ1-2; 10 bases are a match to TRBD1. The V segment lost 5 bases and the J segment 2 bases; nucleotides outside the gene matches: 5. CDR1 is SGHAT, CDR2 FQNNGV, per germline. This CDR3 has 15 amino acids. CDR3 coding DNA: TGTGCCAGCAGCGCCCGGGACAGGGGAAACTATGGCTACACCTTC. Translated, it gives CASSARDRGNYGYTF.

Of note for this clonotype: This may be a read error: a much more frequent sequence differs by one nucleotide. The chain carries TRBV3-1 and TRBJ1-5; D gene uncertain. CDR1 and CDR2 (germline): LGHDT, YNNKEL (reference sequence). V lost 0 bases and J 7 bases, leaving 13 bases between the germline ends. This CDR3 is 15 amino acids long. The CDR3 here is CASSQELGPFQPQHF. DNA for the CDR3: TGTGCCAGCAGCCAAGAGTTGGGCCCATTCCAGCCCCAGCATTTT. Together with reference TRBV3-1 and TRBJ1-5, the CDR3 gives the full variable domain: DTAVSQTPKYLVTQMGNDKSIKCEQNLGHDTMYWYKQDSKKFLKIMFSYNNKELIINETVPNRFSPKSPDKAHLNLHINSLELGDSAVYFCASSQELGPFQPQHFGDGTRLSIL.

This clonotype was detected only a few times. A read error is possible here, since a much larger clone lies one base away. The chain carries TRBV28 and TRBJ2-7, with D perhaps matching TRBD1 (5 bases). The germline V and J ends were trimmed by 5 bases and 4 bases, with 12 bases remaining between them. Germline V gene data show CDR1 as MDHEN and CDR2 as SYDVKM. The CDR3 loop spans 13 amino acids. CDR3 bases: TGTGCCAGCAGTGTAAGGGGCCGGTACGAGCAGTACTTC. As protein: CASSVRGRYEQYF.

The chain links TRBV5-6 to TRBJ1-4, with a weak D call TRBD1 (5 bases). There are 18 residues in the CDR3. The V gene lost 3 bases and the J gene lost 2 bases, with 20 bases spanning the gap. The germline gives CDR1 SGHDT, CDR2 YYEEEE. CDR3 region: CASSWRLGFGTTNEKLFF. Written as DNA, the CDR3 is TGTGCCAGCAGCTGGAGGCTAGGATTTGGGACCACTAATGAAAAACTGTTTTTT.

Concerning this clonotype: Germline is not matched at one junction end, which may reflect a read error. The genes are TRBV7-9 and TRBJ2-3; D is unresolved. Germline CDR1 and CDR2: SEHNR and FQNEAQ (reference sequence). There are 14 residues in the CDR3. Written as DNA, the CDR3 is TGTGCCAGCAGCTTCGACAAACGCACAGATATGCAGTATTTT. It yields the protein CASSFDKRTDMQYF.

This clonotype was observed a few times. The V call is TRBV6-5, the J call TRBJ1-4; the D is unclear. The CDR3 loop spans 14 amino acids. Germline-derived CDR1 and CDR2 are MNHEY and SVGAGI. The ends were cut back, 3 bases at V and 8 bases at J, with 13 bases in the middle. The CDR3 coding sequence is TGTGCCAGCAGTTATCTCGGGGTAGGAGAAAAACTGTTTTTT. Its translation is CASSYLGVGEKLFF.

This clonotype was detected a few times. In nucleotides, the CDR3 is TGTGCCACCAGCAGCCTGTCAGGGGTTAATGAAAAACTGTTTTTT. Amino acid sequence: CATSSLSGVNEKLFF. The chain links TRBV15 to TRBJ1-4, with D possibly matching TRBD1 (6 bases). This CDR3 region has 15 residues. Looked up from germline, CDR1 is LNHNV and CDR2 is YYDKDF (reference sequence). Trimming left V 3 bases short and J 4 bases short, with 12 bases between.